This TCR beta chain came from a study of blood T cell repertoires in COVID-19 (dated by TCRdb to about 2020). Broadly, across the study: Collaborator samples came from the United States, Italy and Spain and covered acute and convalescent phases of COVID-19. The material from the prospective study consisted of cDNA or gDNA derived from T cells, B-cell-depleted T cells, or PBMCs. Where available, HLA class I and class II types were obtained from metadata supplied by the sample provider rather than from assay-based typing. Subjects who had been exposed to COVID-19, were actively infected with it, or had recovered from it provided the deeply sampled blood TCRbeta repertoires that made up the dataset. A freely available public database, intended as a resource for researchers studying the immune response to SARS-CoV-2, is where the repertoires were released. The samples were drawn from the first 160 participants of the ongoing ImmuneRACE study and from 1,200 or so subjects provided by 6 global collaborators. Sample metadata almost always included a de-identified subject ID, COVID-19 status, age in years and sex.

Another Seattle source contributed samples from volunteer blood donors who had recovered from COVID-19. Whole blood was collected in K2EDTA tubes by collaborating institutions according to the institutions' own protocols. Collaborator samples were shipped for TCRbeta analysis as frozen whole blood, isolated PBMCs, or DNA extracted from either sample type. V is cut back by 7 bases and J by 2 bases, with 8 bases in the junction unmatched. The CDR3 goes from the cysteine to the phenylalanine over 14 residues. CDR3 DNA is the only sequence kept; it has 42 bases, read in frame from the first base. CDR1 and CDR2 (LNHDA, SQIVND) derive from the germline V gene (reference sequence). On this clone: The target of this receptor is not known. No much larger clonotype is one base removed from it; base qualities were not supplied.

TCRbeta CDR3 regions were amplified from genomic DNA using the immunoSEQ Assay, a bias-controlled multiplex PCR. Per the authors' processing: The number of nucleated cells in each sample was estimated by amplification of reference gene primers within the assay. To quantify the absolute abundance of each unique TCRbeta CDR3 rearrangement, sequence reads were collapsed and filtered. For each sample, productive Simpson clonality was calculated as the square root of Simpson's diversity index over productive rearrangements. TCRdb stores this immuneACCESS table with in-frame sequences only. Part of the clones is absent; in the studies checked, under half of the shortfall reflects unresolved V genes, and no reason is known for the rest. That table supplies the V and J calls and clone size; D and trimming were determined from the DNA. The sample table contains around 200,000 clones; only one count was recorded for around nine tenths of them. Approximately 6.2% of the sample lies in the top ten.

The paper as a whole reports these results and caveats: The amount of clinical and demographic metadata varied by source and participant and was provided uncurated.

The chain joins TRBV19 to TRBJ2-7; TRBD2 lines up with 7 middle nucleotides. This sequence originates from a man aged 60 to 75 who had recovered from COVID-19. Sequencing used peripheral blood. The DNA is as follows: TGTGCCAGTACCAATGGGGGGGGAACCTACGAGCAGTACTTC. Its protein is CASTNGGGTYEQYF.